Reported below is one T cell receptor (beta chain). Using immunoSEQ multiplex PCR, the repertoire was profiled, and TCRdb retains in-frame clones only, with some absent. The sample includes 90,000 to 100,000 clones, approximately 83% seen only once; the top ten take almost 1.5%. Enrollment shut out patients with autoimmune disease history or systemic immunosuppression. This sample was taken from a study of OX40 agonist ivuxolimab in advanced cancers. Study summary: Each dose-escalation patient presented with hepatocellular carcinoma, melanoma, renal cell or head and neck cancer. A mean age of approximately 58 years, range roughly 23 to 85, was recorded, and over 65% were male. Eligibility admitted prior anti-PD-1, anti-PD-L1 or anti-CTLA-4 therapy; 40% to 50% had some.

Germline assignment: CDR1 MNHEY and CDR2 SMNVEV (reference sequence). The CDR3 extends over 15 amino acids. V gave up 1 base and J gave up 5 bases, with 12 bases separating them. The sample in question was CD4+ or CD8+ T cells sorted from blood, obtained in a trial of the OX40 agonist ivuxolimab. This sequence was found in an adult with an advanced solid tumor such as melanoma, head and neck, liver or kidney cancer. V usage is TRBV27 and J usage is TRBJ1-5; the D is unclear. Here the CDR3 reads CASSLFYWGDQPQHF. The CDR3 nucleotides are TGTGCCAGCAGTTTATTTTACTGGGGAGATCAGCCCCAGCATTTT.